Listed here are 22 T cell receptor beta chains from one sample, sequenced in a study of T cells in Graves' hyperthyroidism and ophthalmopathy. RNA transcripts were the template for amplifying TCR beta CDR3 regions. First-round RT-PCR of the TCR CDR3 relied on the HTBI primer set. Each CDR3 protein is one row after TCRdb ran MiXCR on the multiplex PCR reads. The sample contains fewer than 750,000 distinct CDR3 sequences, roughly 15% of which appear only once. The sample taken for sequencing was blood. The receptors stem from a woman between 45 and 60 years old with Graves' ophthalmopathy.

V is TRBV28 and J is TRBJ2-7; D is ambiguous. Germline CDR1 is MDHEN and CDR2 is SYDVKM. Trimming pared 2 bases from V and 2 bases from J, leaving 7 bases between. The CDR3 spans 13 residues. CDR3 sequence: CASSLLYPYEQYF. The CDR3, as DNA: TGTGCCAGCAGTTTACTCTACCCCTACGAGCAGTACTTC.

There are many counts of this clonotype. The chain joins TRBV18 to TRBJ2-3; D perhaps matches TRBD1 (6 bases). Germline V gene lookup returns CDR1 KGHSH and CDR2 LQKENI. The length of the CDR3 is 15 residues. The ends were cut back, 1 base at V and 6 bases at J, with 14 bases in the middle. The DNA for the CDR3 is TGTGCCAGCTCACCACTATTTCAGGGGACGGATACGCAGTATTTT. It specifies CASSPLFQGTDTQYF.

About this clonotype itself: Given a much more abundant clone one base away, this may be a read error. V gene TRBV10-3 combines with J gene TRBJ2-3; D not certain. Germline assignment: CDR1 ENHRY and CDR2 SYGVKD. The CDR3 is 12 residues long. The ends were cut back, 7 bases at V and 4 bases at J, with 9 bases in the middle. CDR3: CAIITSADTQYF. CDR3 DNA: TGTGCCATCATAACATCCGCAGATACGCAGTATTTT.

This clonotype occurred a few times. The V and J genes are TRBV28 and TRBJ2-1, with D unclear. This CDR3 is built from 13 residues. Germline CDR1 MDHEN, CDR2 SYDVKM. V lost 7 bases to trimming and J lost 2 bases, with 9 bases between them. The CDR3 coding sequence is TGTGCCAGCAATCTTGTGCCCTACAATGAGCAGTTCTTC. This gives the protein CASNLVPYNEQFF.

In this sample, this clonotype turned up many times. This chain connects TRBV15 to TRBJ1-5; possibly TRBD1 for D (5 bases). Germline V gene lookup returns CDR1 LNHNV and CDR2 YYDKDF (reference sequence). The V and J ends lost 6 bases and 0 bases respectively, with 9 bases between them. This CDR3 contains 14 residues. CDR3: CATSRDSSNQPQHF. CDR3 DNA: TGTGCCACCAGTAGGGACTCTAGCAATCAGCCCCAGCATTTT.

This clonotype was seen at least ten times. This chain joins TRBV28 and TRBJ2-1; 14 nucleotides match TRBD2. This CDR3 has 16 residues. V shed 7 bases, J shed 9 bases, and the junction held 11 bases outside the gene matches. The germline V gene encodes CDR1 MDHEN and CDR2 SYDVKM. The CDR3 region is CASTRVGLAGEREQFF. CDR3 DNA sequence: TGTGCCAGCACCCGGGTGGGACTAGCGGGAGAACGTGAGCAGTTCTTC.

There are many counts of this clonotype. The V gene is TRBV28, the J gene TRBJ1-4, with D unclear. Germline V gene data show CDR1 as MDHEN and CDR2 as SYDVKM. Trimming shortened V by 3 bases and J by 7 bases, and 18 bases separated the two germline ends. The CDR3 extends over 16 amino acids. In nucleotides, the CDR3 is TGTGCCAGCAGTTTGGCTGGACTTATTCGTGTTGAAAAACTGTTTTTT. Translated, it gives CASSLAGLIRVEKLFF.

This clonotype showed up many times. The gene calls are TRBV12-3 or TRBV12-4 and TRBJ2-1, with D uncertain. V lost 1 base and J lost 5, with 9 bases in between. The CDR3 runs 14 residues. The CDR3 nucleotides are TGTGCCAGCAGTTTAGACGTCAACAACAATGAGCAGTTCTTC. Protein product: CASSLDVNNNEQFF.

The chain combines TRBV5-1 with TRBJ1-1, with 12 bases identical to TRBD1. This CDR3 has 15 amino acids. V lost 4 bases, J lost 1 base, and 2 bases stayed unmatched. The V gene's germline CDR1 is SGHRS and CDR2 YFSETQ. The CDR3 DNA follows: TGCGCCAGCAGCGGGACAGGGGGCTCGAACACTGAAGCTTTCTTT. Translating it yields CASSGTGGSNTEAFF.

This clonotype was seen ten or more times. This sequence joins TRBV3-1 and TRBJ2-7; D is undetermined. Germline V gene sequence: CDR1 LGHDT, CDR2 YNNKEL (reference sequence). The CDR3 runs to 13 residues. V shed 1 base and J shed 2 bases, with 6 bases lying between them. The CDR3 coding sequence is TGTGCCAGCAGCCAAGTACCAGCCTACGAGCAGTACTTC. It yields the protein CASSQVPAYEQYF.

In this sample, this clonotype turned up a few times. J is TRBJ1-1 and V is TRBV4-2; D is uncertain. Trimming removed 1 base at V and 3 bases at J, with 6 bases between. Germline V gene lookup returns CDR1 LGHNA and CDR2 YNFKEQ. This CDR3 contains 13 residues. CDR3 loop: CASSQGLYTEAFF. DNA of the CDR3: TGTGCCAGCAGCCAAGGGCTCTACACTGAAGCTTTCTTT.

This clonotype was counted ten times or more. This chain uses TRBV5-1 with TRBJ1-1; D may be TRBD1 (5 bases). CDR1 is SGHRS, CDR2 YFSETQ, per germline. The CDR3 is 17 amino acids. With 1 base removed from V and 1 base from J, the gap between germline ends came to 17 bases. The CDR3 DNA follows: TGCGCCAGCAGCTTGTGGGGTGCCGGGGCAGCGAACACTGAAGCTTTCTTT. It encodes CASSLWGAGAANTEAFF.

This clonotype has at least ten counts. The rearrangement joins TRBV30 to TRBJ2-1, with a tentative D call TRBD2 (6 bases). Germline lookup yields CDR1 GTSNPN and CDR2 SVGIG (reference sequence). The CDR3 runs 11 residues. V was trimmed by 6 bases and J by 9 bases, leaving 12 bases between them. The CDR3 spells CACIQAGEQFF. CDR3 nucleotides: TGTGCCTGTATACAAGCGGGTGAGCAGTTCTTC.

This clonotype was detected many times. The chain couples TRBV28 to TRBJ1-6; 9 bases are a match to TRBD1. Per germline, CDR1 MDHEN and CDR2 SYDVKM. The CDR3 covers 16 residues. The J segment lost 9 bases and the V segment lost 6 bases, leaving 12 bases of the junction unmatched. The CDR3 sequence: CASSKNLGQGFSPLHF. The CDR3 region has the DNA TGTGCCAGCAGCAAGAATTTGGGACAGGGTTTTTCACCCCTCCACTTT.

The genes are TRBV29-1 and TRBJ2-7; 11 bases map to TRBD1. V was pared by 6 bases and J by 1 base, with 8 bases of the junction left unmatched. The CDR3 extends over 15 amino acids. Germline-derived CDR1 and CDR2 are SQVTM and ANQGSEA. CDR3 nucleotide sequence: TGCAGCGTCTTAACACGGGACAGGGGGTCCTACGAGCAGTACTTC. This translates into CSVLTRDRGSYEQYF.

The rearrangement uses TRBV27 and TRBJ1-2; D gene uncertain. Germline V CDR1 and CDR2: MNHEY, SMNVEV (reference sequence). V was clipped by 4 bases and J by 4 bases, with 7 bases between them. This CDR3 is 12 amino acids long. The CDR3 sequence is CASSSEGYGYTF. CDR3 coding DNA: TGTGCCAGCAGTTCCGAGGGCTATGGCTACACCTTC.

This clonotype was recorded many times. The CDR3 spells CASTDRDSYEQYF. For the CDR3, the DNA is TGTGCCAGCACCGACAGGGACTCCTACGAGCAGTACTTC. V usage is TRBV28 and J usage is TRBJ2-7, with 7 bases lining up with TRBD1. This CDR3 has 13 amino acids. V shed 7 bases, J shed 0 bases, and the junction held 3 bases outside the gene matches. Looked up from germline, CDR1 is MDHEN and CDR2 is SYDVKM.

The chain employs TRBV19 and TRBJ2-5, with D possibly matching TRBD1 (6 bases). The CDR3 loop spans 14 amino acids. Germline CDR1 is LNHDA and CDR2 is SQIVND (reference sequence). The V gene lost 5 bases and the J gene lost 2 bases, with 12 bases spanning the gap. CDR3 sequence (DNA): TGTGCCAGTAGTTCACAGGGTTCACAAGAGACCCAGTACTTC. It specifies CASSSQGSQETQYF.

Only a few counts were recorded for this clonotype. J is TRBJ1-1 and V is TRBV3-1; D gene unclear. Germline V gene data show CDR1 as LGHDT and CDR2 as YNNKEL (reference sequence). This CDR3 has 13 amino acids. V shed 0 bases and J shed 5 bases, with 7 bases lying between them. The DNA for the CDR3 is TGTGCCAGCAGCCAAGAGTCTATAACTGAAGCTTTCTTT. Translation gives CASSQESITEAFF.

The V call is TRBV28, the J call TRBJ2-7; 9 bases map to TRBD1. With 4 bases clipped from V and 4 bases from J, the junction kept 8 bases outside the gene matches. CDR1 is MDHEN and CDR2 is SYDVKM in the germline V gene. There are 15 residues in the CDR3. As DNA, the CDR3 is TGTGCCAGCAGTTCCGCCGGGACAGGGATGTACGAGCAGTACTTC. It is translated as CASSSAGTGMYEQYF.

This clonotype occurred many times. The CDR3, as DNA: TGCGCCAGCAGCCAAGAGGATACAGGGACTGAAGCTTTCTTT. Amino acids: CASSQEDTGTEAFF. The chain combines TRBV4-1 with TRBJ1-1, with D possibly TRBD1 on 6 matching bases. Trimming removed 0 bases at V and 5 bases at J, with 10 bases between. Germline CDR1 reads MGHRA; CDR2 reads YSYEKL. This CDR3 is built from 14 residues.

In its sample, this clonotype was seen many times. The chain links TRBV11-1 to TRBJ2-2; D assignment may be TRBD1 or TRBD2 (6 bases each). This CDR3 is 18 amino acids long. Germline CDR1 reads SGHAT; CDR2 reads FQDESV (reference sequence). V lost 3 bases to trimming and J lost 6 bases, with 23 bases between them. The CDR3 DNA sequence: TGTGCCAGCAGCTTGGACATACTAGCCGTGAGGGGGGCCGGGGAGCTGTTTTTT. It yields the protein CASSLDILAVRGAGELFF.